A selection of T cell receptor beta chains follows, all from one sample in a study of identical twins. Using its own MiXCR run on the 5' RACE reads, TCRdb lists one record per CDR3 protein. The table includes roughly 570,000 distinct CDR3 sequences, over 8.5% detected once. This sample was also put to use in a study of yellow fever vaccine responses in identical twins.

Sequenced material: PBMCs. Source of these receptors: a woman between 18 and 29 years old in good health. Both conserved end residues are part of each CDR3. D genes are given only for firm matches. A clone size is listed for some rows: how often the clone was seen (once, few, many), or a class if it is expanded.

cdr3_aa cdr3_nt v_call d_call j_call clone_size
CASSSPAFTEAFF TGTGCCAGCAGCTCCCCGGCGTTCACTGAAGCTTTCTTT TRBV7-9 - TRBJ1-1 many
CSATLAGDNTGELFF TGCAGTGCCACACTAGCGGGGGACAACACCGGGGAGCTGTTTTTT TRBV20-1 TRBD2 TRBJ2-2 few
CASSLRGPGVETQYF TGTGCCAGCAGTTTAAGGGGCCCGGGGGTGGAGACCCAGTACTTC TRBV28 - TRBJ2-5 -
CASSFRRTGNYNEQFF TGTGCCAGCAGCTTTAGGCGGACAGGGAACTACAATGAGCAGTTCTTC TRBV7-2 TRBD1 TRBJ2-1 -
CASSLVPSGGRRVTDTQYF TGCGCCAGCAGCTTGGTGCCTAGCGGGGGGCGAAGAGTAACAGATACGCAGTATTTT TRBV5-1 TRBD2 TRBJ2-3 -
CSARDRLAGTDEQFF TGCAGTGCTAGAGATCGCCTAGCGGGGACCGATGAGCAGTTCTTC TRBV20-1 TRBD2 TRBJ2-1 -
CASSTVSDNYEQYF TGTGCCAGCAGTACCGTCTCTGACAACTACGAGCAGTACTTC TRBV11-2 - TRBJ2-7 -
CASRLREGSTDTQYF TGTGCCAGCAGGCTGCGGGAGGGAAGCACAGATACGCAGTATTTT TRBV12-3/TRBV12-4 TRBD2 TRBJ2-3 -
CASSHEKGAAQETQYF TGCGCCAGCAGCCACGAGAAGGGGGCAGCCCAAGAGACCCAGTACTTC TRBV5-1 TRBD1 TRBJ2-5 -
CASSLSDRGQETQYF TGTGCCAGCAGTTTATCGGACAGGGGGCAAGAGACCCAGTACTTC TRBV27 TRBD1 TRBJ2-5 many
CSVPTRAGGRDTQYF TGCAGTGTCCCCACGCGAGCGGGGGGGCGAGATACGCAGTATTTT TRBV20-1 TRBD2 TRBJ2-3 many
CASSQEGTSADTQYF TGCGCCAGCAGCCAAGAAGGAACTTCGGCAGATACGCAGTATTTT TRBV4-3 - TRBJ2-3 -
CASSYSRGKGFYEQYF TGTGCCAGCAGTTACTCAAGAGGGAAGGGTTTCTACGAGCAGTACTTC TRBV6-2/TRBV6-3 - TRBJ2-7 once
CSATHGVRAKNIQYF TGCAGTGCTACTCACGGGGTTAGGGCCAAAAACATTCAGTACTTC TRBV20-1 - TRBJ2-4 few
CSGRAPNNEQFF TGCAGCGGGAGGGCTCCAAACAATGAGCAGTTCTTC TRBV29-1 - TRBJ2-1 few
CASSLEGLAANVLTF TGCGCCAGCAGCTTAGAAGGCCTCGCAGCCAACGTCCTGACTTTC TRBV5-1 - TRBJ2-6 -
CASTETGQGSQPQHF TGTGCCAGCACCGAAACCGGACAGGGGAGTCAGCCCCAGCATTTT TRBV28 TRBD1 TRBJ1-5 -
CASSLVGTGYNEQFF TGTGCCAGCAGTTTAGTCGGGACAGGCTACAATGAGCAGTTCTTC TRBV12-3/TRBV12-4 TRBD1 TRBJ2-1 many
CSVDVRGRDAETQYF TGCAGCGTTGATGTGAGGGGGAGGGACGCCGAGACCCAGTACTTC TRBV29-1 - TRBJ2-5 many
CASTPTSGNLNEQFF TGTGCCAGCACCCCAACTAGCGGCAATCTCAATGAGCAGTTCTTC TRBV27 TRBD2 TRBJ2-1 few
CASSSYRNTEAFF TGTGCCAGCAGCTCATACAGGAACACTGAAGCTTTCTTT TRBV7-9 - TRBJ1-1 -
CASSQRDDTQYF TGTGCCAGCAGCCAACGCGACGATACGCAGTATTTT TRBV3-1 - TRBJ2-3 -
CASSPYRLAGDNEQFF TGTGCCAGCAGTCCATATAGACTAGCGGGAGACAATGAGCAGTTCTTC TRBV12-3/TRBV12-4 TRBD2 TRBJ2-1 few
CASRTSSGGAKRGADTQYF TGTGCCAGCAGGACATCGAGCGGGGGGGCCAAGAGGGGCGCAGATACGCAGTATTTT TRBV6-4 TRBD2 TRBJ2-3 -
CASSQVQGGNDEQFF TGCGCCAGCAGCCAAGTGCAGGGAGGGAACGATGAGCAGTTCTTC TRBV4-1 TRBD2 TRBJ2-1 few
CASSLSNRDGANVLTF TGTGCCAGCAGCCTTTCCAACAGGGATGGGGCCAACGTCCTGACTTTC TRBV7-8 - TRBJ2-6 many
CASSLGMLEAFF TGTGCCAGCAGCTTAGGGATGTTAGAAGCTTTCTTT TRBV7-9 - TRBJ1-1 -
CASSSPVTGGPSSTQYF TGTGCCAGCAGCTCTCCCGTTACAGGGGGGCCTTCGAGTACGCAGTATTTT TRBV5-4 TRBD1 TRBJ2-3 few